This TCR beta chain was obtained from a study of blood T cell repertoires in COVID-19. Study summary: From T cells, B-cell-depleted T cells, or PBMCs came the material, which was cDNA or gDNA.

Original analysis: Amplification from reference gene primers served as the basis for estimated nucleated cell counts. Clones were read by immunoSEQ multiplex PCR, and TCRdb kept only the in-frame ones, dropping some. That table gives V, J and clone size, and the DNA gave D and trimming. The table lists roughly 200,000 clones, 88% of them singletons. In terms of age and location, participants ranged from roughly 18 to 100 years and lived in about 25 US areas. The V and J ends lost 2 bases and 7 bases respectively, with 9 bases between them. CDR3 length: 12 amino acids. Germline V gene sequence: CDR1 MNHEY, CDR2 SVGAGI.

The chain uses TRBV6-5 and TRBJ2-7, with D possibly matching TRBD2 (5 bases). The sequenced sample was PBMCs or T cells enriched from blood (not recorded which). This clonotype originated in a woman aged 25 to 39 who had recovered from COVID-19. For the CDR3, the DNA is TGTGCCAGCAGTTACAGCCTAGCTGAGCAGTACTTC. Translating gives CASSYSLAEQYF.